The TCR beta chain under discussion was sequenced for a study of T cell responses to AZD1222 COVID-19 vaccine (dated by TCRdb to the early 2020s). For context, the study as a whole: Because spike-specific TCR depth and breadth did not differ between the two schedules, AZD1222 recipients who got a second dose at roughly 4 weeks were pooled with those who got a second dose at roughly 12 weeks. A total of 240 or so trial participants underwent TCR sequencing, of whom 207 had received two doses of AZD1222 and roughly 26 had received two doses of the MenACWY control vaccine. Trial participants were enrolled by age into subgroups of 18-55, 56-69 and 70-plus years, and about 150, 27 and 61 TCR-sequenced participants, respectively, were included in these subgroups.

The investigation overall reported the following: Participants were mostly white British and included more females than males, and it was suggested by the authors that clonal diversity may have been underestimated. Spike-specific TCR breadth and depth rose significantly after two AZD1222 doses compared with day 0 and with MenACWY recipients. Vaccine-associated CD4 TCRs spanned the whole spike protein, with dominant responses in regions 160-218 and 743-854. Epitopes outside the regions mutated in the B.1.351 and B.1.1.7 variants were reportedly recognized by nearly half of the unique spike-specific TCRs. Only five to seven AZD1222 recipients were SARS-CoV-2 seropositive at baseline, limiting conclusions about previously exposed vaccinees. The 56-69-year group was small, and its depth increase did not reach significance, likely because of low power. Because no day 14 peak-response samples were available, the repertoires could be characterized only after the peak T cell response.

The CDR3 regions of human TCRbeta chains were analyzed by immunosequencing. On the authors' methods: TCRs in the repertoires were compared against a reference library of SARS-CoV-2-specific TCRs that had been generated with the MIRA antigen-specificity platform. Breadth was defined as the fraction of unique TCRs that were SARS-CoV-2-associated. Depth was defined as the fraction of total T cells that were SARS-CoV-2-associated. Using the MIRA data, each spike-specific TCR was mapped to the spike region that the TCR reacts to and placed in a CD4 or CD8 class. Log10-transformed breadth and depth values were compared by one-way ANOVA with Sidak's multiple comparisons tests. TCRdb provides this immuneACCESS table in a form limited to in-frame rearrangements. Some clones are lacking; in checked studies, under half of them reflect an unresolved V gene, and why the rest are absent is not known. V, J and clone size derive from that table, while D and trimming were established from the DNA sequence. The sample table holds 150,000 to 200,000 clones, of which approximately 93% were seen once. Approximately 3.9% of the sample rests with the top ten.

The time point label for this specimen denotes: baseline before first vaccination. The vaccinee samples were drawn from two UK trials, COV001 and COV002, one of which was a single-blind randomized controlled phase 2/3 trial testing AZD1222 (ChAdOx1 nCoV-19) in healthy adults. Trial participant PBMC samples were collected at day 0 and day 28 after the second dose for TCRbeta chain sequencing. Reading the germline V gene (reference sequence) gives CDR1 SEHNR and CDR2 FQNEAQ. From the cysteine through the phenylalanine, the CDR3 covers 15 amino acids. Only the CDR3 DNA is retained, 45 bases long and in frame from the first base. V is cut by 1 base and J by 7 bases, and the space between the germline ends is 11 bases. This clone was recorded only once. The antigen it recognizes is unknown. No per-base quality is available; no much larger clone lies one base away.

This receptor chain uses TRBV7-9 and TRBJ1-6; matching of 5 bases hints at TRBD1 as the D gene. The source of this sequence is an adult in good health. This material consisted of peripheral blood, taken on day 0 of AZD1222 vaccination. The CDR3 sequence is CASSLVSGLNSPLHF. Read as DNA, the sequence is TGTGCCAGCAGCTTAGTATCAGGGCTCAATTCACCCCTCCACTTT.